These 17 T cell receptor beta chains came from one sample sequenced in a study of T cells after posttransplantation cyclophosphamide. The data were produced by immunoSEQ multiplex PCR, yet TCRdb's version contains in-frame clones alone and is incomplete. The profile covers about 44,000 clones, none occurring a single time. Specimen: PBMCs. These receptors all stem from a man aged 40-49 years in good health, CMV-negative, and a related stem cell transplant donor.

This clone occurred many times. This chain connects TRBV2 to TRBJ1-2; 9 bases match TRBD1. Trimming cost V 4 bases and J 9 bases; bases outside gene matches: 6. The CDR3 covers 13 residues. The germline V gene has CDR1 SNHLY and CDR2 FYNNEI. The CDR3 here is CASSAGQGISYTF. The CDR3 DNA follows: TGTGCCAGCAGTGCGGGACAGGGCATAAGCTACACCTTC.

This clone showed up many times. The CDR3: CASSRTGTSVYNEQFF. CDR3 bases: TGTGCCAGCAGCCGGACCGGGACTAGCGTTTACAATGAGCAGTTCTTC. V gene TRBV7-2 combines with J gene TRBJ2-1; 10 bases fit TRBD2. The CDR3 runs to 16 residues. The trim removed 5 bases at V and 4 bases at J, leaving 8 bases unmatched. Per germline, CDR1 SGHTA and CDR2 FQGNSA.

This clone was detected many times. CDR3 residues: CASSSTGSYGYTF. The DNA for the CDR3 is TGTGCCAGCAGCTCGACAGGCTCCTATGGCTACACCTTC. This chain connects TRBV7-2 to TRBJ1-2; perhaps TRBD1 as D (6 bases). This CDR3 is built from 13 residues. CDR1 SGHTA and CDR2 FQGNSA come from the germline V gene. Trimming left V 4 bases short and J 4 bases short, with 10 bases between. Drawing the rest from reference TRBV7-2 and TRBJ1-2, the complete variable domain is GAGVSQSPSNKVTEKGKDVELRCDPISGHTALYWYRQSLGQGLEFLIYFQGNSAPDKSGLPSDRFSAERTGGSVSTLTIQRTQQEDSAVYLCASSSTGSYGYTFGSGTRLTVV.

This clone was found many times. The chain's CDR3 is CASSSQDNSYEQYF. CDR3 nucleotides: TGTGCCAGCAGTTCCCAGGACAACTCCTACGAGCAGTACTTC. J is TRBJ2-7 and V is TRBV6-6; D is possibly TRBD1 (5 bases). CDR3 length equals 14 residues. V was cut by 4 bases and J by 0 bases, with 10 bases left in between. From germline, CDR1 is MNHNY and CDR2 SVGAGI (reference sequence).

This clone was observed many times. This chain uses TRBV18 with TRBJ2-7, with 7 bases identical to TRBD2. Per germline, CDR1 KGHSH and CDR2 LQKENI. Trimming cost V 4 bases and J 2 bases; bases outside gene matches: 5. The CDR3 runs 14 residues. The CDR3 sequence: CASSLGTNTYEQYV. For the CDR3, the DNA is TGTGCCAGCTCACTCGGGACTAACACCTACGAGCAGTACGTC.

This clone showed up many times. V is TRBV10-2 and J is TRBJ2-2; TRBD1 agrees at 7 bases. From germline, CDR1 is WSHSY and CDR2 SAAADI. This CDR3 is built from 16 residues. With 0 bases clipped from V and 7 bases from J, the junction kept 8 bases outside the gene matches. In DNA form, the CDR3 reads TGCGCCAGCAGTGAGTCGACTCCAGGGGGTGGCGGGGAGCTGTTTTTT. Residues: CASSESTPGGGGELFF.

This clone has just a few counts. The chain has TRBV9 and TRBJ2-3; 7 bases fit TRBD2. The trim removed 0 bases at V and 0 bases at J, leaving 7 bases unmatched. The germline gives CDR1 SGDLS, CDR2 YYNGEE. The CDR3 has 17 amino acids. The CDR3 region is CASSVGWASGSTDTQYF. As DNA, the CDR3 is TGTGCCAGCAGCGTAGGGTGGGCTAGCGGTAGCACAGATACGCAGTATTTT.

This clone was counted at least ten times. The chain employs TRBV6-1 and TRBJ2-7; D remains ambiguous. V lost 4 bases, J lost 3 bases, and 10 bases lay in between. The CDR3 consists of 13 residues. Looked up from germline, CDR1 is MNHNS and CDR2 is SASEGT. The CDR3 reads CASSGGRFYEQYV. In DNA form, the CDR3 reads TGTGCCAGCAGTGGTGGGCGTTTCTACGAGCAGTACGTC.

There are many counts of this clone. The chain combines TRBV4-3 with TRBJ2-1; possibly TRBD2 for D (6 bases). Between the trimmed V and J ends, which lost 3 bases and 0 bases, there was a span of 15 bases. CDR1 LGHNA and CDR2 YSLEER come from the germline V gene. This CDR3 region has 17 residues. The CDR3 protein is CASSQGSGRGSYNEQFF. The CDR3 DNA sequence: TGCGCCAGCAGCCAGGGGTCGGGGCGGGGCTCCTACAATGAGCAGTTCTTC.

This clone was found a few times. J is TRBJ1-1 and V is TRBV18, with D perhaps matching TRBD1 (6 bases). V was clipped by 0 bases and J by 1 base, with 15 bases between them. The CDR3 consists of 17 residues. Germline CDR1 KGHSH, CDR2 LQKENI. CDR3 in amino acids: CASSPPGVGGRNTEAFF. As DNA, the CDR3 is TGTGCCAGCTCACCACCGGGAGTTGGGGGCAGGAACACTGAAGCTTTCTTT.

This clone showed up just a few times. The V gene is TRBV14, the J gene TRBJ2-1; 10 positions agree with TRBD2. Germline loops: CDR1 SGHDN, CDR2 FVKESK. The CDR3 length is 15 residues. V lost 2 bases to trimming and J lost 5 bases; unmatched junction nucleotides: 3. CDR3 coding DNA: TGTGCCAGCAGCCAACTAGCGGGAGCGAACAATGAGCAGTTCTTC. As protein: CASSQLAGANNEQFF.

Here the CDR3 DNA reads TGCGCCAGCAGCTCCTCTAGCGGGAGTATGAATGAGCAGTTCTTC. Its translation is CASSSSSGSMNEQFF. The gene calls are TRBV5-1 and TRBJ2-1; 10 nucleotides align to TRBD2. Germline V lookup: CDR1 SGHRS, CDR2 YFSETQ. The trim removed 3 bases at V and 7 bases at J, leaving 7 bases unmatched. CDR3 size: 15 residues. The full variable domain, in which reference TRBV5-1 and TRBJ2-1 provide the parts outside the CDR3, is KAGVTQTPRYLIKTRGQQVTLSCSPISGHRSVSWYQQTPGQGLQFLFEYFSETQRNKGNFPGRFSGRQFSNSRSEMNVSTLELGDSALYLCASSSSSGSMNEQFFGPGTRLTVL.

This clone has just a few counts. The chain is built from TRBV2 and TRBJ1-1, with 10 bases lining up with TRBD1. Per germline, CDR1 SNHLY and CDR2 FYNNEI. V lost 4 bases and J lost 5; bases outside the gene matches: 10. This CDR3 has 16 residues. CDR3 sequence: CASSVTGGRVGTEAFF. DNA of the CDR3: TGTGCCAGCAGTGTGACAGGGGGCAGGGTAGGAACTGAAGCTTTCTTT.

This clone has at least ten counts. V and J are TRBV19 and TRBJ1-5, with TRBD1 matching over 8 bases. The germline V gene has CDR1 LNHDA and CDR2 SQIVND (reference sequence). The CDR3 loop spans 15 amino acids. V lost 3 bases to trimming and J lost 3 bases; unmatched junction nucleotides: 4. The CDR3 bases are TGTGCCAGTAGTATCCCGGACAGGGACAATCAGCCCCAGCATTTT. Translating gives CASSIPDRDNQPQHF. The variable domain in full, with the rest retrieved from reference TRBV19 and TRBJ1-5, is DGGITQSPKYLFRKEGQNVTLSCEQNLNHDAMYWYRQDPGQGLRLIYYSQIVNDFQKGDIAEGYSVSREKKESFPLTVTSAQKNPTAFYLCASSIPDRDNQPQHFGDGTRLSIL.

This clone was picked up many times. This rearrangement joins TRBV9 to TRBJ1-1, with D maybe TRBD1 (6 bases). CDR1 SGDLS and CDR2 YYNGEE come from the germline V gene. With 0 bases removed from V and 0 bases from J, the gap between germline ends came to 9 bases. The CDR3 sequence is 15 residues long. In nucleotides, the CDR3 is TGTGCCAGCAGCGTAGGTGGACAGATGAACACTGAAGCTTTCTTT. It specifies CASSVGGQMNTEAFF.

V usage is TRBV5-1 and J usage is TRBJ2-2; D may be TRBD2 (5 bases). The CDR3 runs 15 residues. CDR1 is SGHRS and CDR2 is YFSETQ in the germline V gene. The V end was cut by 2 bases, the J end by 4 bases, with 12 bases between. CDR3 sequence: CASSLETAGTGELFF. The CDR3 DNA is TGCGCCAGCAGCTTAGAAACCGCGGGCACCGGGGAGCTGTTTTTT. Full variable domain (missing parts from reference TRBV5-1 and TRBJ2-2): KAGVTQTPRYLIKTRGQQVTLSCSPISGHRSVSWYQQTPGQGLQFLFEYFSETQRNKGNFPGRFSGRQFSNSRSEMNVSTLELGDSALYLCASSLETAGTGELFFGEGSRLTVL.

This clone was observed many times. The V call is TRBV4-1, the J call TRBJ1-5; D not resolved. Deletions cut 4 bases from V and 0 bases from J, with 19 bases between. CDR1 MGHRA and CDR2 YSYEKL come from the germline V gene. The CDR3 extends over 18 amino acids. DNA of the CDR3: TGCGCCAGCAGCCCCGACTCAAACACCGTTTTTAGCAATCAGCCCCAGCATTTT. Translated, it gives CASSPDSNTVFSNQPQHF.